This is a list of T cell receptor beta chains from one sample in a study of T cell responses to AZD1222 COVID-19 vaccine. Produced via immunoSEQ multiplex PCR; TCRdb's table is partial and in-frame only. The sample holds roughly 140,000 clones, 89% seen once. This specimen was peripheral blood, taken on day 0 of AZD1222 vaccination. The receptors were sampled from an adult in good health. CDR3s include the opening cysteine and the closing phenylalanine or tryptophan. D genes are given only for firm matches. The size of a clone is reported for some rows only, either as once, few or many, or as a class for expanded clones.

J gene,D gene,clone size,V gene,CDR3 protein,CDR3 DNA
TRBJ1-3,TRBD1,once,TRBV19,CASTDRVTSGNTIYF,TGTGCCAGTACCGACAGGGTTACCTCTGGAAACACCATATATTTT
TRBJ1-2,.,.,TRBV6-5,CASSSMDIYGYTF,TGTGCCAGCAGTTCTATGGACATATATGGCTACACCTTC
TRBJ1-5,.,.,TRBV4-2,CASSPTGDSNQPQHF,TGTGCCAGCAGCCCGACAGGAGATAGCAATCAGCCCCAGCATTTT
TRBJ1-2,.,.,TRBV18,CASSPQRDIGDRVHF,TGTGCCAGCTCACCACAAAGGGACATCGGCGATCGGGTCCACTTC
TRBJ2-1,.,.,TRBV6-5,CASSAGTGQSQFF,TGTGCCAGCAGCGCCGGGACGGGGCAGTCGCAGTTCTTC
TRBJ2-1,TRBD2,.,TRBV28,CASRSSGRGNEQFF,TGTGCCAGCAGGTCTAGCGGGAGGGGGAATGAGCAGTTCTTC
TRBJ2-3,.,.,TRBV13,CASSLVYRDSATDTQYF,TGTGCCAGCAGCTTAGTTTATCGGGACTCGGCAACAGATACGCAGTATTTT
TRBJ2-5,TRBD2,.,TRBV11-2,CASSLVGGQETQYF,TGTGCCAGCAGCTTAGTCGGGGGGCAAGAGACCCAGTACTTC
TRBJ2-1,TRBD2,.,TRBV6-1,CASSLLADSYNEQFF,TGTGCCAGCAGCCTCCTAGCGGACTCCTACAATGAGCAGTTCTTC
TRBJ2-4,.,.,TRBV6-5,CASRQQGPSQYF,TGTGCCAGCAGGCAACAGGGCCCCAGTCAGTACTTC
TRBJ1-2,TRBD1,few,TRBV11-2,CASSLGQNYGYTF,TGTGCCAGCAGCTTGGGACAGAACTATGGCTACACCTTC
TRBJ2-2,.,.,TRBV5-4,CASSLGLGGVGTGELFF,TGTGCCAGCAGCTTGGGGTTGGGGGGCGTTGGCACCGGGGAGCTGTTTTTT
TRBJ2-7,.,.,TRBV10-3,CAISVEHGTYEQYF,TGTGCCATCAGTGTTGAACATGGAACCTACGAGCAGTACTTC
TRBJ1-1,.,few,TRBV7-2,CASSSSRSSNTEAFF,TGTGCCAGCAGCTCGAGCCGCAGTTCGAACACTGAAGCTTTCTTT
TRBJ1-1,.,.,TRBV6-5,CASNLQARMNTEAFF,TGTGCCAGCAACCTACAGGCGAGAATGAACACTGAAGCTTTCTTT
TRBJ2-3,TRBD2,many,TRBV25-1,CASSERQAGAKEGQYF,TGTGCCAGCAGTGAACGTCAAGCGGGGGCGAAAGAAGGGCAGTATTTT
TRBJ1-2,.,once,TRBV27,CASSPSGDNYGYTF,TGTGCCAGCAGTCCCAGTGGTGATAACTATGGCTACACCTTC
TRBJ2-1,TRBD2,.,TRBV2,CAGGLAGSYNEQFF,TGTGCCGGAGGACTAGCGGGTTCCTACAATGAGCAGTTCTTC
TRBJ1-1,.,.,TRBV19,CASSPPGPLNTEAFF,TGTGCCAGTAGTCCCCCGGGACCTCTGAACACTGAAGCTTTCTTT
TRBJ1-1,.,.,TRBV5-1,CASSLAGMDAEAFF,TGCGCCAGCAGCTTGGCCGGTATGGATGCTGAAGCTTTCTTT
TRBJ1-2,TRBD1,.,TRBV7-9,CASSSWDRANYGYTF,TGTGCCAGCAGCTCATGGGACAGGGCTAACTATGGCTACACCTTC
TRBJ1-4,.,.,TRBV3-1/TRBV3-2,CASSQVPSPSGILFF,TGTGCCAGCAGCCAAGTTCCCAGCCCGAGTGGTATACTGTTTTTT
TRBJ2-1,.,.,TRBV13,CASSLGGGEQFF,TGTGCCAGCAGCTTAGGGGGAGGTGAGCAGTTCTTC
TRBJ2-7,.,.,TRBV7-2,CASSLGITVWEQYF,TGTGCCAGCAGCTTGGGTATAACCGTCTGGGAGCAGTACTTC
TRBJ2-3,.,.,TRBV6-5,CASMSRGDTQYF,TGTGCCAGCATGAGCAGAGGAGATACGCAGTATTTT
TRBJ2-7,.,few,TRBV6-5,CASTRGDTPSHEQYF,TGTGCCAGCACAAGGGGTGATACCCCTTCCCACGAGCAGTACTTC
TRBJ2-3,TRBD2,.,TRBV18,CASSQTSGRQDTQYF,TGTGCCAGCTCGCAAACTAGCGGGAGGCAAGATACGCAGTATTTT
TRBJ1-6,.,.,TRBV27,CASSLLPNSPLHF,TGTGCCAGCAGTTTATTACCGAATTCACCCCTCCACTTT